Below, 25 T cell receptor beta chains from the same sample are listed, as sequenced in a study of T cell repertoires in cytomegalovirus infection. MiXCR, run by TCRdb on the reads, gives a single entry per CDR3 protein. Of 750,000 to 950,000 distinct CDR3 sequences in the sample, roughly 29% were seen once. These receptors have no known antigen. Sequencing was performed on cultured CD8+ T cells from PBMCs, taken from culture after CMV antigen stimulation. The receptor source for this set is a human donor in good health (CMV status not recorded). Some clones in this sample may be carry-over from other donors' samples.

The genes are TRBV19 and TRBJ2-5, with TRBD2 matching over 14 bases. This CDR3 comprises 14 residues. Unmatched junction bases numbered 4, after V lost 8 bases and J lost 5 bases. Germline assignment: CDR1 LNHDA and CDR2 SQIVND (reference sequence). The DNA of the CDR3 is TGTGCCAGTGGGACTAGCGGGAGCTGGGAGACCCAGTACTTC. Translating gives CASGTSGSWETQYF.

The chain uses TRBV6-5 and TRBJ2-1; D is uncertain. V dropped 7 bases and J dropped 0 bases, with 16 bases sitting between them. The CDR3 loop spans 16 amino acids. The germline CDR1 and CDR2 sequences are MNHEY and SVGAGI. CDR3 sequence: CASTSRAGDSYNEQFF. The CDR3, as DNA: TGTGCCAGCACCTCCCGGGCAGGCGACTCCTACAATGAGCAGTTCTTC.

With respect to this clonotype: Relative to the germline gene, one junction end is altered; a read error may explain this. This rearrangement joins TRBV7-8 to TRBJ2-1; no clear D. CDR1 SGHVS and CDR2 FQNEAQ come from the germline V gene. The CDR3 runs 12 residues. In DNA form, the CDR3 reads TGTGCCGGCAGCTTCGGTCCCCTAGTGCAGTTCTTC. This translates into CAGSFGPLVQFF.

The CDR3 coding sequence is TGCGCCAGCAGCCAAGAAGGAAGGCGGTTGTCTTTATACAATGAGCAGTTCTTC. Amino acid sequence: CASSQEGRRLSLYNEQFF. This rearrangement joins TRBV4-1 to TRBJ2-1; D is uncertain. This CDR3 is 18 amino acids long. Trimming removed 0 bases from V and 4 bases from J, with 19 bases in between. The germline gives CDR1 MGHRA, CDR2 YSYEKL.

The chain has TRBV6-2 or TRBV6-3 and TRBJ2-6; D unclear. Trimming took off 0 bases at V and 0 bases at J, with 12 bases between the two ends. The V gene's germline CDR1 is MNHEY and CDR2 SVGEGT. CDR3 size: 18 residues. The CDR3 DNA sequence: TGTGCCAGCAGTTACTCGGCGGCTTACCGCTCTGGGGCCAACGTCCTGACTTTC. Protein sequence: CASSYSAAYRSGANVLTF.

This clonotype was counted at least ten times. The chain combines TRBV7-9 with TRBJ1-5; a weak D match, TRBD1 (5 bases). The V gene lost 5 bases and the J gene lost 6 bases, with 14 bases spanning the gap. Germline loops: CDR1 SEHNR, CDR2 FQNEAQ (reference sequence). CDR3 length equals 14 residues. This chain's CDR3 is CASSVGGTGQPQHF. Here the CDR3 DNA reads TGTGCCAGCAGCGTCGGGGGAACAGGTCAGCCCCAGCATTTT.

This clonotype has ten or more counts. This chain connects TRBV12-3 or TRBV12-4 to TRBJ2-5, with D unclear. Trimming took 5 bases from V and 4 from J, leaving 11 bases between them. The CDR3 has 13 amino acids. CDR3 region: CASSPPHPETQYF. CDR3 nucleotide sequence: TGTGCCAGCAGTCCACCCCATCCAGAGACCCAGTACTTC.

This sequence joins TRBV13 and TRBJ2-7; perhaps D is TRBD1 or TRBD2 (5 bases each). Trimming cost V 4 bases and J 6 bases, with 16 bases left between them. CDR1 PRHDT and CDR2 FYEKMQ come from the germline V gene (reference sequence). The CDR3 totals 14 residues. The CDR3 DNA reads as TGTGCCAGCAGCTCAGCCTTGGGGGAAGGCGAGCAGTACTTC. As protein: CASSSALGEGEQYF.

This clonotype was counted only a few times. The chain carries TRBV27 and TRBJ2-3, with no clear D. Germline CDR1 MNHEY, CDR2 SMNVEV (reference sequence). Trimming cost V 2 bases and J 2 bases, with 8 bases left between them. The CDR3 contains 14 residues. The CDR3: CASSLMAHTDTQYF. DNA of the CDR3: TGTGCCAGCAGTTTAATGGCCCACACAGATACGCAGTATTTT.

The chain couples TRBV12-3 or TRBV12-4 to TRBJ1-2; D is ambiguous. V lost 6 bases, J lost 4 bases, and 15 bases lay in between. The CDR3 is 14 amino acids. Here the CDR3 reads CASSTNKDLYGYTF. The CDR3, as DNA: TGTGCCAGCAGCACTAACAAGGACCTCTATGGCTACACCTTC.

V is TRBV6-2 or TRBV6-3 and J is TRBJ1-1; tentative D call: TRBD1 (6 bases). The CDR3 loop spans 14 amino acids. V lost 1 base and J 4 bases, leaving 10 bases between the germline ends. The germline V gene encodes CDR1 MNHEY and CDR2 SVGEGT. CDR3 region: CASSYYRVGTEAFF. DNA for the CDR3: TGTGCCAGCAGTTACTACAGGGTTGGCACTGAAGCTTTCTTT.

The V and J genes are TRBV12-5 and TRBJ1-5; 12 bases are shared with TRBD1. With V trimmed by 5 bases and J by 2 bases, 4 bases remained unmatched. CDR1 is LGHNT, CDR2 FRNRAP, per germline. This CDR3 is built from 16 residues. CDR3 loop: CASGTGTGGGNQPQHF. In nucleotides, the CDR3 is TGTGCTAGTGGTACCGGGACAGGGGGCGGCAATCAGCCCCAGCATTTT.

The chain links TRBV12-3 or TRBV12-4 to TRBJ2-2; no firm D call. This CDR3 comprises 12 residues. Trimming took 5 bases from V and 9 from J, leaving 10 bases between them. The CDR3 nucleotides read TGTGCCAGCAGTGCAACAAGCCGGGAGCTGTTTTTT. Translated: CASSATSRELFF.

This clonotype came up many times. The V call is TRBV12-3 or TRBV12-4, the J call TRBJ1-1; D unclear. V was cut by 6 bases and J by 8 bases, with 13 bases left in between. This CDR3 is built from 12 residues. CDR3: CASSFPGREAFF. DNA of the CDR3: TGTGCCAGCAGCTTCCCCGGGCGGGAAGCTTTCTTT.

V usage is TRBV27 and J usage is TRBJ2-3; no definite D call. Looked up from germline, CDR1 is MNHEY and CDR2 is SMNVEV (reference sequence). The ends were cut back, 6 bases at V and 4 bases at J, with 14 bases in the middle. CDR3 size: 14 residues. DNA of the CDR3: TGTGCCAGCAGATTGGACCAGGCGGCAGATACGCAGTATTTT. It is translated as CASRLDQAADTQYF.

This chain links TRBV6-6 with TRBJ2-7; 8 nucleotides align to TRBD2. Germline-derived CDR1 and CDR2 are MNHNY and SVGAGI (reference sequence). This CDR3 region has 13 residues. The V gene end was trimmed by 5 bases and the J gene end by 6 bases; junction bases not matched to a gene: 6. CDR3 sequence: CASSPGTRSEQYV. In DNA, the CDR3 is TGTGCCAGCAGTCCTGGGACTAGGAGCGAGCAGTACGTC.

The chain links TRBV27 to TRBJ2-1, with TRBD1 as a possible D gene (5 bases). This CDR3 contains 13 residues. CDR1 and CDR2 from the germline V gene are MNHEY and SMNVEV (reference sequence). V shed 3 bases and J shed 7 bases, with 10 bases lying between them. CDR3 sequence: CASSLTVANEQFF. The DNA of the CDR3 is TGTGCCAGCAGTTTGACAGTCGCTAATGAGCAGTTCTTC.

This clonotype was detected only a few times. The chain links TRBV7-6 to TRBJ2-2; TRBD1 matches 9 bases. J lost 6 bases, V lost 8 bases, and 10 bases had no gene match. The CDR3 totals 15 residues. CDR1 and CDR2 from the germline V gene are SGHVS and FNYEAQ. Here the CDR3 reads CASLHQQGAAGELFF. As DNA, the CDR3 is TGTGCCAGCCTACATCAACAGGGGGCGGCCGGGGAGCTGTTTTTT. Variable domain in full (rest from reference TRBV7-6 and TRBJ2-2): GAGVSQSPRYKVTKRGQDVALRCDPISGHVSLYWYRQALGQGPEFLTYFNYEAQQDKSGLPNDRFSAERPEGSISTLTIQRTEQRDSAMYRCASLHQQGAAGELFFGEGSRLTVL.

This clonotype has just a few counts. This rearrangement joins TRBV27 to TRBJ2-7, with a possible D match to TRBD1 (6 bases). V dropped 2 bases and J dropped 4 bases, with 9 bases sitting between them. The CDR3 sequence is 13 residues long. Germline loops: CDR1 MNHEY, CDR2 SMNVEV (reference sequence). The CDR3 reads CASSLDRRYEQYF. The CDR3 bases are TGTGCCAGCAGTTTAGACAGGAGATACGAGCAGTACTTC.

The chain joins TRBV7-9 to TRBJ2-2, with 7 bases matching TRBD1. Germline V lookup: CDR1 SEHNR, CDR2 FQNEAQ (reference sequence). The CDR3 totals 20 residues. V lost 4 bases and J lost 3; bases outside the gene matches: 20. CDR3 residues: CASSSLSPPPGQYDTGELFF. CDR3 bases: TGTGCCAGCAGCTCCTTATCCCCGCCCCCGGGACAGTACGACACCGGGGAGCTGTTTTTT.

The J gene is TRBJ1-5, the V gene TRBV6-6; D is unresolved. Germline assignment: CDR1 MNHNY and CDR2 SVGAGI (reference sequence). The CDR3 length is 14 residues. V was clipped by 0 bases and J by 4 bases, with 7 bases between them. This CDR3 is CASSYSAVNQPQHF. The CDR3 region has the DNA TGTGCCAGCAGTTACTCGGCAGTAAATCAGCCCCAGCATTTT.

A few counts support this clonotype. This chain links TRBV7-9 with TRBJ2-7; no reliable D call. This CDR3 region has 14 residues. Germline CDR1 reads SEHNR; CDR2 reads FQNEAQ (reference sequence). The V end was cut by 1 base, the J end by 6 bases, with 13 bases between. DNA of the CDR3: TGTGCCAGCAGCTTAGGGGGAAGGGAACGCGAGCAGTACTTC. As protein: CASSLGGREREQYF.

The chain joins TRBV4-2 to TRBJ1-1; D might be TRBD1 (6 bases). V was cut by 1 base and J by 8 bases, with 17 bases left in between. The CDR3 sequence is 15 residues long. The V gene's germline CDR1 is LGHNA and CDR2 YNFKEQ. The CDR3 reads CASSQATGHKSEAFF. The CDR3, as DNA: TGTGCCAGCAGCCAAGCAACGGGACACAAGTCCGAAGCTTTCTTT.

The chain links TRBV14 to TRBJ1-2; unclear D gene. The CDR3 length is 15 residues. Germline-derived CDR1 and CDR2 are SGHDN and FVKESK. V lost 0 bases to trimming and J lost 4 bases, with 12 bases between them. The CDR3 region is CASSQDHSPSYGYTF. CDR3 nucleotide sequence: TGTGCCAGCAGCCAAGACCACAGTCCCTCCTATGGCTACACCTTC.

The chain combines TRBV6-6 with TRBJ2-1; TRBD2 matches 9 bases. The CDR3 runs 14 residues. The V gene's germline CDR1 is MNHNY and CDR2 SVGAGI (reference sequence). The V gene end was trimmed by 7 bases and the J gene end by 4 bases; junction bases not matched to a gene: 5. This CDR3 reads CASTGGGVYNEQFF. Here the CDR3 DNA reads TGTGCCAGCACGGGCGGGGGGGTTTACAATGAGCAGTTCTTC.